The present T cell receptor (beta chain) was sequenced within a study of blood T cell repertoires in COVID-19. About the research overall: There were acute and convalescent COVID-19 samples, and they came from the United States, Italy and Spain. T cells, B-cell-depleted T cells, or PBMCs supplied cDNA or gDNA.

Sequencing was performed with immunoSEQ multiplex PCR; in TCRdb, only in-frame clones are kept and a portion is missing. The sample lists about 83,000 clones; more than 75% were seen once. The origin of this receptor is a man older than 75 with active or convalescent COVID-19. Sequencing was done on a sample of peripheral blood.

The CDR3 region is CASKGLAVNEQFF. The CDR3 DNA reads TGTGCCAGCAAGGGACTAGCGGTTAATGAGCAGTTCTTC. The chain couples TRBV2 to TRBJ2-1, with 11 positions matching TRBD2. The V gene's germline CDR1 is SNHLY and CDR2 FYNNEI. The CDR3 length is 13 residues. The ends lost 7 bases at V and 7 bases at J; junction bases unmatched: 3. Supplemented by reference TRBV2 and TRBJ2-1, the full variable domain reads EPEVTQTPSHQVTQMGQEVILRCVPISNHLYFYWYRQILGQKVEFLVSFYNNEISEKSEIFDDQFSVERPDGSNFTLKIRSTKLEDSAMYFCASKGLAVNEQFFGPGTRLTVL.